The subject of this entry is one T cell receptor beta chain. Germline-derived CDR1 and CDR2 are GTSNPN and SVGIG (reference sequence). This CDR3 has 13 amino acids. The V segment lost 5 bases and the J segment 3 bases; nucleotides outside the gene matches: 6. The record originates from a study of blood T cells in healthy people across ages. Alongside a J-beta primer mix, a sample-barcoded 5' primer served in a second PCR lasting about 6 to 11 cycles. TCRdb processed the 5' RACE reads anew with MiXCR; each CDR3 protein has one entry. The sample lists about 730,000 distinct CDR3 sequences, 40% to 45% occurring once. Total RNA extracted from each sample amounted to at least 5 micrograms.

Material for sequencing was blood. This receptor was taken from a woman aged 55 to 70 in good health. The chain joins TRBV30 to TRBJ1-1; 7 nucleotides agree with TRBD1. The CDR3 spells CAWGRGPDTEAFF. Here the CDR3 DNA reads TGTGCCTGGGGAAGGGGGCCTGACACTGAAGCTTTCTTT.